This TCR beta chain was found in a study of cytomegalovirus exposure and HLA in healthy donors. Germline CDR1 is MRHNA and CDR2 is SNTAGT. The CDR3 spans 14 residues. Trimming removed 7 bases from V and 2 bases from J; junction bases left unmatched: 5. The protocol was immunoSEQ multiplex PCR, while the TCRdb copy is restricted to in-frame clones and leaves out a portion. Altogether around 55,000 clones are present, roughly 90% being singletons, with the ten largest covering around 2.8%. The sequence was obtained from a man aged 18 to 30 in good health and CMV-seronegative. The rearrangement links TRBV6-4 to TRBJ2-5, with 9 bases matching TRBD2. Sequenced input: PBMCs. CDR3 amino acids: CASTPSGTQETQYF. The CDR3 DNA sequence: TGTGCCAGCACCCCTAGCGGGACTCAAGAGACCCAGTACTTC.